The T cell receptor (beta chain) described here comes from a study of shared clonotypes between healthy human individuals. Broader study findings: Naive subsets, compared against memory subsets, generally had larger estimated richness values.

Details on this clone: As yet, its antigen is unknown.

The CDR3 has 16 amino acids. The V gene's germline CDR1 is SGHTA and CDR2 FQGNSA. V trimming: 4 bases; J trimming: 0 bases; junction bases outside the gene matches: 8. Produced via immunoSEQ multiplex PCR; TCRdb's table is partial and in-frame only. This table holds some 2.1 million clones, over 85% found once. V is TRBV7-2 and J is TRBJ2-7; 8 bases are shared with TRBD2. Sequenced input: naive CD4+ T cells sorted from blood. Stated subset: CD45RA+ positively selected. This receptor was obtained from a man aged 18 to 29 in good health. This CDR3 reads CASSSRLAPSSYEQYF. CDR3 nucleotide sequence: TGTGCCAGCAGCTCGCGACTAGCGCCGAGCTCCTACGAGCAGTACTTC. Variable domain in full (rest from reference TRBV7-2 and TRBJ2-7): GAGVSQSPSNKVTEKGKDVELRCDPISGHTALYWYRQSLGQGLEFLIYFQGNSAPDKSGLPSDRFSAERTGGSVSTLTIQRTQQEDSAVYLCASSSRLAPSSYEQYFGPGTRLTVT.